One sample yielded the 28 T cell receptor beta chains listed below, sequenced in a study of blood T cell repertoires in COVID-19. Using immunoSEQ multiplex PCR, the repertoire was profiled, and TCRdb retains in-frame clones only, with some absent. The sample carries around 130,000 clones, 85% to 90% recorded once. Sequenced sample: peripheral blood. These TCRs come from a man aged 70 or older with active or convalescent COVID-19.

The chain couples TRBV18 to TRBJ2-5; 9 nucleotides agree with TRBD1. This CDR3 contains 14 residues. Per germline, CDR1 KGHSH and CDR2 LQKENI. V trimming: 2 bases; J trimming: 5 bases; junction bases outside the gene matches: 3. Written as DNA, the CDR3 is TGTGCCAGCTCACCAGGGACAGGGATCGAGACCCAGTACTTC. Amino acids: CASSPGTGIETQYF.

This clone appeared once. The gene calls are TRBV30 and TRBJ1-6; possible D gene TRBD1, 6 bases. The germline V gene encodes CDR1 GTSNPN and CDR2 SVGIG (reference sequence). CDR3 size: 13 residues. V lost 6 bases and J 4 bases, leaving 10 bases between the germline ends. The chain's CDR3 is CACTGQYNSPLHF. CDR3 DNA: TGTGCCTGCACGGGACAATATAATTCACCCCTCCACTTT.

The V gene is TRBV10-1, the J gene TRBJ2-1; TRBD2 aligns across 8 bases. The CDR3 totals 15 residues. Trimming cost V 3 bases and J 5 bases; bases outside gene matches: 6. In germline, CDR1 is WNHNN, CDR2 SYGVQD (reference sequence). CDR3 sequence (DNA): TGCGCCAGCAGTGAATCGAGCGGGAGTCACAATGAGCAGTTCTTC. It specifies CASSESSGSHNEQFF.

This chain connects TRBV29-1 to TRBJ1-2; TRBD1 agrees at 9 bases. The CDR3 sequence is 17 residues long. The ends lost 4 bases at V and 0 bases at J; junction bases unmatched: 12. Germline V gives CDR1 SQVTM, CDR2 ANQGSEA. The CDR3: CSVVPRTGETANYGYTF. CDR3 bases: TGCAGCGTTGTACCCCGGACAGGGGAGACGGCTAACTATGGCTACACCTTC. The variable domain in full, completed from reference TRBV29-1 and TRBJ1-2, reads SAVISQKPSRDICQRGTSLTIQCQVDSQVTMMFWYRQQPGQSLTLIATANQGSEATYESGFVIDKFPISRPNLTFSTLTVSNMSPEDSSIYLCSVVPRTGETANYGYTFGSGTRLTVV.

The rearrangement uses TRBV11-2 and TRBJ2-7; 7 bases are a match to TRBD1. This CDR3 is built from 14 residues. With V trimmed by 4 bases and J by 5 bases, 8 bases remained unmatched. The germline CDR1 and CDR2 sequences are SGHAT and FQNNGV. The CDR3 loop reads CASSSRQGVDEQYF. The CDR3 DNA follows: TGTGCCAGCAGCTCCCGACAGGGTGTCGACGAGCAGTACTTC.

This chain links TRBV11-2 with TRBJ2-6, with a possible D match to TRBD1 (5 bases). Germline assignment: CDR1 SGHAT and CDR2 FQNNGV. Trimming took off 7 bases at V and 0 bases at J, with 7 bases between the two ends. This CDR3 comprises 14 residues. DNA for the CDR3: TGTGCCAGCACGACAGTCTCTGGGGCCAACGTCCTGACTTTC. Its translation: CASTTVSGANVLTF.

CDR3 coding DNA: TGTGCCAGCAGTCCACGAGGTGCAGTCTCCTACGAGCAGTACTTC. It codes for CASSPRGAVSYEQYF. This chain uses TRBV27 with TRBJ2-7; D gene uncertain. CDR3 size: 15 residues. Germline CDR1 MNHEY, CDR2 SMNVEV (reference sequence). V was cut by 5 bases and J by 0 bases, with 14 bases left in between.

The genes are TRBV7-8 and TRBJ2-1; TRBD2 is a possible D gene (5 bases). V shed 5 bases and J shed 7 bases, with 15 bases lying between them. The germline V gene encodes CDR1 SGHVS and CDR2 FQNEAQ. There are 14 residues in the CDR3. The CDR3: CASSGQRSRNEQFF. As DNA, the CDR3 is TGTGCCAGCAGCGGGCAGCGGAGTAGGAATGAGCAGTTCTTC.

The V gene is TRBV19, the J gene TRBJ2-6; TRBD1 might be the D (6 bases). The CDR3 totals 14 residues. Germline CDR1 LNHDA, CDR2 SQIVND (reference sequence). The V gene lost 10 bases and the J gene lost 1 base, with 11 bases spanning the gap. The CDR3 bases are TGTGCCACGGACAGTTGGTCTGGGGCCAACGTCCTGACTTTC. Encoded protein: CATDSWSGANVLTF.

CDR3 sequence (DNA): TGTGCCAGCAGTGCGACGACAGGGGAGGTCAATGGCTACACCTTC. Amino acids: CASSATTGEVNGYTF. This rearrangement joins TRBV6-4 to TRBJ1-2, with 8 bases lining up with TRBD1. CDR1 is MRHNA, CDR2 SNTAGT, per germline. The CDR3 sequence is 15 residues long. Trimming cost V 4 bases and J 6 bases; bases outside gene matches: 10.

V is TRBV15 and J is TRBJ2-2; 8 nucleotides line up with TRBD2. V dropped 0 bases and J dropped 0; count of bases not matched to a gene: 18. The CDR3 extends over 22 amino acids. Germline CDR1 is LNHNV and CDR2 is YYDKDF (reference sequence). The CDR3 protein is CATSRDRDLPGGPYANTGELFF. CDR3 coding DNA: TGTGCCACCAGCAGAGATCGAGACCTACCGGGAGGGCCGTACGCGAACACCGGGGAGCTGTTTTTT.

The chain is built from TRBV29-1 and TRBJ2-7; D gene uncertain. Germline V gives CDR1 SQVTM, CDR2 ANQGSEA. V was pared by 5 bases and J by 1 base, with 33 bases between. This CDR3 contains 20 residues. The CDR3 nucleotides are TGCAGCGTTTACGCCGCCGCACATTCAGGAAACATTGGGTCTTCCTACGAGCAGTACTTC. Its protein is CSVYAAAHSGNIGSSYEQYF.

This rearrangement joins TRBV3-1 (or the pseudogene TRBV3-2) to TRBJ1-5, with D possibly matching TRBD1 (5 bases). Germline lookup yields CDR1 LGHDT and CDR2 YNNKEL (reference sequence). This CDR3 region has 16 residues. With 2 bases removed from V and 9 bases from J, the gap between germline ends came to 20 bases. The CDR3 loop is CASSQSFSKGHRPQHF. The CDR3 DNA follows: TGTGCCAGCAGCCAAAGCTTCTCTAAGGGGCATCGGCCCCAGCATTTT.

The CDR3 nucleotides read TGCAGCGTTGTGACAGGGAACTCTGGGGCCAACGTCCTGACTTTC. Amino acid sequence: CSVVTGNSGANVLTF. This sequence joins TRBV29-1 and TRBJ2-6, with 7 bases identical to TRBD1. The CDR3 is made up of 15 amino acids. Germline V gives CDR1 SQVTM, CDR2 ANQGSEA. The J segment lost 0 bases and the V segment lost 4 bases, leaving 3 bases of the junction unmatched.

V gene TRBV19 combines with J gene TRBJ2-7, with D possibly matching TRBD2 (6 bases). The V gene lost 5 bases and the J gene lost 2 bases, with 16 bases spanning the gap. CDR1 and CDR2 (germline): LNHDA, SQIVND (reference sequence). The CDR3 is made up of 15 amino acids. CDR3 loop: CASSSPGTRTYEQYF. The CDR3 nucleotides are TGTGCCAGTAGTTCTCCCGGGACTCGAACCTACGAGCAGTACTTC.

The rearrangement links TRBV7-3 to TRBJ2-3; a possible D gene is TRBD2 (5 bases). Germline V lookup: CDR1 SGHTA, CDR2 FQGTGA. Trimming removed 5 bases from V and 5 bases from J, with 11 bases in between. The CDR3 runs 13 residues. The CDR3 reads CASSTPDLDTQYF. The CDR3 bases are TGTGCCAGCAGCACCCCGGACTTAGATACGCAGTATTTT.

The DNA of the CDR3 is TGTGCCATCACTCCCGGTGGGAGTAATGTTTACGAGCAGTACTTC. This gives the protein CAITPGGSNVYEQYF. The chain employs TRBV10-3 and TRBJ2-7; possible D gene TRBD2, 5 bases. V was pared by 7 bases and J by 4 bases, with 20 bases between. The CDR3 has 15 amino acids. Germline CDR1 ENHRY, CDR2 SYGVKD.

The chain combines TRBV5-1 with TRBJ1-6; D remains unclear. V dropped 4 bases and J dropped 9 bases, with 20 bases sitting between them. The CDR3 spans 16 residues. Germline V gives CDR1 SGHRS, CDR2 YFSETQ. The CDR3 DNA reads as TGCGCCAGCAGCCCTGCACCCCCGCGCACCGCTTCACCCCTCCACTTT. The encoded protein is CASSPAPPRTASPLHF. Full variable domain (missing parts from reference TRBV5-1 and TRBJ1-6): KAGVTQTPRYLIKTRGQQVTLSCSPISGHRSVSWYQQTPGQGLQFLFEYFSETQRNKGNFPGRFSGRQFSNSRSEMNVSTLELGDSALYLCASSPAPPRTASPLHFGNGTRLTVT.

This clone was found once. V is TRBV28 and J is TRBJ2-4, with 7 bases identical to TRBD1. Germline values: CDR1 MDHEN, CDR2 SYDVKM. The J segment lost 4 bases and the V segment lost 2 bases, leaving 5 bases of the junction unmatched. This CDR3 region has 15 residues. CDR3 in amino acids: CASSLAGTAKNIQYF. DNA of the CDR3: TGTGCCAGCAGTTTAGCCGGGACAGCTAAAAACATTCAGTACTTC.

The chain has TRBV3-1 (or the pseudogene TRBV3-2) and TRBJ2-1, with 9 bases fitting TRBD1. The CDR3 consists of 17 residues. J gave up 3 bases and V 6 bases, and 12 bases lay outside the gene matches. Germline V gene sequence: CDR1 LGHDT, CDR2 YNNKEL (reference sequence). CDR3 sequence reads: CASRGQGPGLLYNEQFF. DNA for the CDR3: TGTGCCAGCAGGGGACAGGGTCCGGGACTCCTCTACAATGAGCAGTTCTTC.

The rearrangement links TRBV28 to TRBJ2-3; no clear D. This CDR3 spans 14 amino acids. Germline V gene lookup returns CDR1 MDHEN and CDR2 SYDVKM. The V and J ends lost 3 bases and 2 bases respectively, with 9 bases between them. CDR3 sequence (DNA): TGTGCCAGCAGTTTTGTTAGAACCACAGATACGCAGTATTTT. This sequence encodes CASSFVRTTDTQYF.

The rearrangement joins TRBV28 to TRBJ2-7, with 11 bases lining up with TRBD1. Germline assignment: CDR1 MDHEN and CDR2 SYDVKM. This CDR3 has 15 amino acids. J was trimmed by 8 bases and V by 6 bases; bases with no gene match: 12. This chain's CDR3 is CASRGAGQGALKQYF. Written as DNA, the CDR3 is TGTGCCAGCAGGGGGGCAGGACAGGGGGCGCTTAAGCAGTACTTC.

The J gene is TRBJ1-6, the V gene TRBV9; 8 bases match TRBD1. V was clipped by 0 bases and J by 7 bases; unmatched bases: 6. There are 16 residues in the CDR3. The germline V gene has CDR1 SGDLS and CDR2 YYNGEE. The CDR3 loop reads CASSVARQGKNSPLHF. The CDR3 DNA reads TGTGCCAGCAGCGTAGCGAGACAGGGGAAAAATTCACCCCTCCACTTT.

This clone was recorded a few times. The chain joins TRBV4-1 to TRBJ2-3, with 10 bases lining up with TRBD1. CDR1 is MGHRA, CDR2 YSYEKL, per germline. The CDR3 totals 15 residues. V lost 3 bases to trimming and J lost 3 bases; unmatched junction nucleotides: 3. The CDR3 nucleotides read TGCGCCAGCAGCCAGTCGGGACAGGGGACAGATACGCAGTATTTT. It yields the protein CASSQSGQGTDTQYF.

The chain joins TRBV7-8 to TRBJ2-7; 7 bases fit TRBD1. V lost 3 bases to trimming and J lost 2 bases; unmatched junction nucleotides: 7. The CDR3 spans 15 residues. Germline CDR1 and CDR2: SGHVS and FQNEAQ. The CDR3 reads CASSFTSGTAYEQYF. In DNA, the CDR3 is TGTGCCAGCAGCTTTACCTCGGGGACAGCCTACGAGCAGTACTTC.

This rearrangement joins TRBV7-9 to TRBJ2-7; a weak D match, TRBD2 (5 bases). The germline CDR1 and CDR2 sequences are SEHNR and FQNEAQ (reference sequence). The CDR3 covers 13 residues. V lost 1 base to trimming and J lost 6 bases, with 10 bases between them. This CDR3 is CASSLEERLEQYF. Written as DNA, the CDR3 is TGTGCCAGCAGCTTAGAGGAGCGGCTCGAGCAGTACTTC.

The rearrangement joins TRBV18 to TRBJ1-6; no firm D call. The CDR3 has 15 residues. CDR1 KGHSH and CDR2 LQKENI come from the germline V gene. Trimming took 1 base from V and 6 from J, leaving 10 bases between them. Here the CDR3 reads CASSPQEGGNSPLHF. The DNA for the CDR3 is TGTGCCAGCTCACCACAAGAAGGAGGTAATTCACCCCTCCACTTT.

This chain joins TRBV28 and TRBJ2-1; the match to TRBD2 covers 7 bases. With 5 bases clipped from V and 9 bases from J, the junction kept 19 bases outside the gene matches. This CDR3 is built from 17 residues. Germline V gene sequence: CDR1 MDHEN, CDR2 SYDVKM. The chain's CDR3 is CASSPPGVGGPMFEQFF. The CDR3 bases are TGTGCCAGCAGTCCCCCGGGAGTGGGAGGGCCTATGTTTGAGCAGTTCTTC. The full variable domain, rest sourced from reference TRBV28 and TRBJ2-1, is DVKVTQSSRYLVKRTGEKVFLECVQDMDHENMFWYRQDPGLGLRLIYFSYDVKMKEKGDIPEGYSVSREKKERFSLILESASTNQTSMYLCASSPPGVGGPMFEQFFGPGTRLTVL.